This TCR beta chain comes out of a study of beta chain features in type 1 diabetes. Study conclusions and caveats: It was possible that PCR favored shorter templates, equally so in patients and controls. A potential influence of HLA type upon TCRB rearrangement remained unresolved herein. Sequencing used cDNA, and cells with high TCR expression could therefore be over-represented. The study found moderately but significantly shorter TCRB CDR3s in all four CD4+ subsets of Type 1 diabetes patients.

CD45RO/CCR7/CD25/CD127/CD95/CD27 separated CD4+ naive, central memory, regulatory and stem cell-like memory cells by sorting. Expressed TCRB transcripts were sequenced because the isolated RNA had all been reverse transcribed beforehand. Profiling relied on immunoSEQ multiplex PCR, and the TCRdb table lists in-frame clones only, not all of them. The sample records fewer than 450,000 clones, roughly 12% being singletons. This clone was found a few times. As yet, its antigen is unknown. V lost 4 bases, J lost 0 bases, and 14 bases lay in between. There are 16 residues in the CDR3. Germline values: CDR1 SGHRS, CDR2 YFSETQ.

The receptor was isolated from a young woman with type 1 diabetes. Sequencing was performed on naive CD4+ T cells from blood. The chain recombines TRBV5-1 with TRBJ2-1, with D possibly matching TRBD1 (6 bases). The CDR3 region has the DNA TGCGCCAGCAGCAACAGGGTAACCAGCTCCTACAATGAGCAGTTCTTC. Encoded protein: CASSNRVTSSYNEQFF.